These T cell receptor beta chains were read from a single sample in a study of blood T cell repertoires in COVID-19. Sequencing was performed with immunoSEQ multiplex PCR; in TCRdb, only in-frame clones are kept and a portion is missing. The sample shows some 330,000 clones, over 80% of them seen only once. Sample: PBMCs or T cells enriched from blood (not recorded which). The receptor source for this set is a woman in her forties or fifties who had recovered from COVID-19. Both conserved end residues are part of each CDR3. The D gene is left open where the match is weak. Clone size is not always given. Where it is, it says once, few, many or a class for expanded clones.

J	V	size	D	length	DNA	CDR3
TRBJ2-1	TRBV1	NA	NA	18	TGCACCAGCAGCCAGGTCTCCCTGGGGGACTACCGGCTCCATGAGCAGTTCTTC	CTSSQVSLGDYRLHEQFF
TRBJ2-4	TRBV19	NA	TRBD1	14	TGTGCTACGAAAAGCCAGGGGGCCGAGGACATTCAGTACTTC	CATKSQGAEDIQYF
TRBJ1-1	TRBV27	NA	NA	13	TGTGCCAGCAGTTTATTGGCCGGGGGGGGTCCTTTCTTT	CASSLLAGGGPFF
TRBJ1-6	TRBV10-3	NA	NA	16	TGTGCCATCAGTGATGAGTCTGCCTCCTATAATTCACCCCTCCACTTT	CAISDESASYNSPLHF
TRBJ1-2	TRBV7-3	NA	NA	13	TGTGCCAGCAGCCTCGACAGAGACTTTGGCTACACCTTC	CASSLDRDFGYTF
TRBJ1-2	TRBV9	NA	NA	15	TGTGCCAGCAGCATGGTCGGACAGAGATATTATGGCTACACCTTC	CASSMVGQRYYGYTF
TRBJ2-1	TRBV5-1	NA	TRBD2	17	TGCGCCAGCAGCTTGGTGACTAGCGGGGGACTCTACAATGAGCAGTTCTTC	CASSLVTSGGLYNEQFF
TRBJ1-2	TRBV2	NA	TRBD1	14	TGTGCCAGCAGAAGACAGGGAACCAACTATGGCTACACCTTC	CASRRQGTNYGYTF
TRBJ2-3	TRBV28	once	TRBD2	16	TGTGCCAGCAGTACTAGCGGGAGGCCTAGCACAGATACGCAGTATTTT	CASSTSGRPSTDTQYF
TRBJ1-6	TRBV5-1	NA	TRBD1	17	TGCGCCAGCAGCTGGGGAATAGACAGGGGGTATAATTCACCCCTCCACTTT	CASSWGIDRGYNSPLHF
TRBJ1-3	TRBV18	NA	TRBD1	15	TGTGCCAGCTCACTAAACAGGGGGATCAGAGACACCATATATTTT	CASSLNRGIRDTIYF
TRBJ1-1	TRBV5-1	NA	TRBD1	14	TGCGCCAGCAGCTTGCAGGGGGCCAACACTGAAGCTTTCTTT	CASSLQGANTEAFF
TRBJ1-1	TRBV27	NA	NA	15	TGTGCCAGCAGTTCGACGGGACTCCTGAACACTGAAGCTTTCTTT	CASSSTGLLNTEAFF
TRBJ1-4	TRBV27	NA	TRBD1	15	TGTGCCAGCAGTCCTCCGACAGGGTCTGGGGAAAAACTGTTTTTT	CASSPPTGSGEKLFF
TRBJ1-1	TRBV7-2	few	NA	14	TGTGCCAGCAGCTTAGCTCTGCGGATGACTGAAGCTTTCTTT	CASSLALRMTEAFF
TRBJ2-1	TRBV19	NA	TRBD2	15	TGTGCCAGTAGTAGGACTAGCGGGCCCCGCAATGAGCAGTTCTTC	CASSRTSGPRNEQFF
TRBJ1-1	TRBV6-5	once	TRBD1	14	TGTGCCAGCAGGACCGGGACAGGGGGCACTGAAGCTTTCTTT	CASRTGTGGTEAFF
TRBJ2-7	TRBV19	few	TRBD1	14	TGTGCCAGTAGTACCCTGGGACAGGTCTACGAGCAGTACTTC	CASSTLGQVYEQYF
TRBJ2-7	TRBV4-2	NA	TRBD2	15	TGTGCCAGCAGCCAGGAGACTAGCGGGGGAAACGAGCAGTACTTC	CASSQETSGGNEQYF
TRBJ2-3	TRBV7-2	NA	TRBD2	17	TGTGCCAGCAGCAAAGGGACTATGGGTATGATAGGAGATACGCAGTATTTT	CASSKGTMGMIGDTQYF
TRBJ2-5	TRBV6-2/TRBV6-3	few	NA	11	TGTGCCAGCAGTCAGGGGGAGACCCAGTACTTC	CASSQGETQYF
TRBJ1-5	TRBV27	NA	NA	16	TGTGCCAGCAGTTTAGTGAACCAAGGGGGCAATCAGCCCCAGCATTTT	CASSLVNQGGNQPQHF
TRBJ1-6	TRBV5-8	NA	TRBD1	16	TGTGCCAGCAGCTCTGACAGGGGAGCAGGTTTCTCACCCCTCCACTTT	CASSSDRGAGFSPLHF
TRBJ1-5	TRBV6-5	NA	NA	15	TGTGCCAGCACCTGGGGGGGAAGCGGCAATCAGCCCCAGCATTTT	CASTWGGSGNQPQHF
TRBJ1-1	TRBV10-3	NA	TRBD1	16	TGTGCCATACAAACCGGGACAGGGGGCATGAACACTGAAGCTTTCTTT	CAIQTGTGGMNTEAFF
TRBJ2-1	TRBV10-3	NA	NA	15	TGTGCCATCACTGGCGGGGCTAACTCCTACAATGAGCAGTTCTTC	CAITGGANSYNEQFF
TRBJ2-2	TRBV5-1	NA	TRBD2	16	TGCGCCAGCAGCTCAGGACTAGCGGGAGCCCCCGGGGAGCTGTTTTTT	CASSSGLAGAPGELFF
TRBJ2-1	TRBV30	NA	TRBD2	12	TGTGCCTGGTTACTAGCGGGAGATGAGCAGTTCTTC	CAWLLAGDEQFF
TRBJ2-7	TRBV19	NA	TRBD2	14	TGTGCCAGTAGTATGGGGCTAGCGGGAACCGAGCAGTACTTC	CASSMGLAGTEQYF
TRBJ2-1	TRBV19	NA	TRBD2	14	TGTGCCAGTACGGGACTAGCGCCCTACAATGAGCAGTTCTTC	CASTGLAPYNEQFF
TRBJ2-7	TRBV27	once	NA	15	TGTGCCAGCAGTCCGGGGCGGGGCAGGGGGTACGAGCAGTACTTC	CASSPGRGRGYEQYF
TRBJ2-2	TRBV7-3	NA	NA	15	TGTGCCAGCAGCTTAATTGGCGGATCCACCGGGGAGCTGTTTTTT	CASSLIGGSTGELFF
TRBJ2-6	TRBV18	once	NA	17	TGTGCCAGCTCACCCCTCCTCAGGGCAGATGGGGCCAACGTCCTGACTTTC	CASSPLLRADGANVLTF
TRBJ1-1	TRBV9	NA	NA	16	TGTGCCAGCAGCGTATCGGGGGGAGGGGACCCCACTGAAGCTTTCTTT	CASSVSGGGDPTEAFF
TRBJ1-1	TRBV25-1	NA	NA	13	TGTGCCAGTCTGAAGTCCGGGAACACTGAAGCTTTCTTT	CASLKSGNTEAFF
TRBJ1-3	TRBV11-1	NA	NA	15	TGTGCCAGCAGCTTAGACGGGGGATCTGGAAACACCATATATTTT	CASSLDGGSGNTIYF
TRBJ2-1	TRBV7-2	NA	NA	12	TGTGCCAGCAGGGGAGGAGCGGGTAAGAAGTTCTTC	CASRGGAGKKFF
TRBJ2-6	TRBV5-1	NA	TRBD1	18	TGCGCCAGCAAAGCACTGGGGACAGGGGGCGCTGGGGCCAACGTCCTGACTTTC	CASKALGTGGAGANVLTF
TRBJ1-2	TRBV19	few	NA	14	TGTGCCAGTAGTTACCCTTCCTATTACTATGGCTACACCTTC	CASSYPSYYYGYTF
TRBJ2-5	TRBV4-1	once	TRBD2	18	TGCGCCAGCAGCCAAGCGATCGGGGAGGGAGCTTTGGTAGAGACCCAGTACTTC	CASSQAIGEGALVETQYF
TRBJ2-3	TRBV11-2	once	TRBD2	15	TGTGCCAGCAGCGTCCCCGGGAGGATCACAGATACGCAGTATTTT	CASSVPGRITDTQYF
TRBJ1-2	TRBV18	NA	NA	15	TGTGCCAGCCGACAGATCGGACCCACTAACTATGGCTACACCTTC	CASRQIGPTNYGYTF
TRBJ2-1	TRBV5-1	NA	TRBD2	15	TGCGCCAGCAGGATGGGACTAAGCTCCTACAATGAGCAGTTCTTC	CASRMGLSSYNEQFF
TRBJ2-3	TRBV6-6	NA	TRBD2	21	TGTGCCAGCAGTCCTAGGAGGGGGGGCCATCCTAGCGGGGGGCCCCCAGATACGCAGTATTTT	CASSPRRGGHPSGGPPDTQYF